This TCR beta chain was recorded in a study of tumor and adjacent non-tumor tissue in lung cancer. Study at large: The patients, around 11 men and 5 women, were about 30 to 85 with stage I to III disease. Samples averaged roughly 4.4 million productive TCRbeta reads each.

TCRbeta libraries were built with three rounds of nested PCR, modified from ARM-PCR. TCRdb analysed the multiplex PCR reads with MiXCR anew, one entry per CDR3 protein. The sample gives about 90,000 distinct CDR3 sequences, 76% of which show up once; around a fifth is in the top ten. No cell sorting was done before RNA was extracted from the tissue. This non-tumor lung sample came from over 3 cm beyond the tumor edge. A remark on this clonotype: Germline and junction disagree at one end, which may indicate a read error.

Germline V lookup: CDR1 SGHAT, CDR2 FQNNGV. The CDR3 has 17 amino acids. The sequence came from a woman in her fifties or sixties with non-small cell lung cancer. The chain couples TRBV11-2 to TRBJ2-7; 15 bases match TRBD2. The source material was distant non-tumor lung tissue. CDR3 protein: CASNPRTSGRAMWEPYF. Here the CDR3 DNA reads TGTGCCAGCAACCCCCGGACTAGCGGGAGGGCAATGTGGGAGCCGTACTTC.